This T cell receptor beta chain came from a study of shared clonotypes between healthy human individuals. Broader study findings: Estimated richness values were generally larger in naive subsets than in memory subsets. Investigators expected sequencing depth to affect clonotype sharing among donors. The study found lower generation probabilities in non-shared clonotypes than in those shared by all four donors.

CDR3 length: 12 amino acids. CDR1 and CDR2 (germline): SGHNT, YYREEE (reference sequence). With 1 base removed from V and 5 bases from J, the gap between germline ends came to 7 bases. About this clone: Its antigen is currently unknown.

Each replicate PCR on the sorted subsets used 200 to 250 ng DNA (approximately 33,000 T cell genomes). Sequencing was performed with immunoSEQ multiplex PCR; in TCRdb, only in-frame clones are kept and a portion is missing. The sample records nearly 1,000,000 clones, approximately 76% being singletons. Sample: memory CD4+ T cells sorted from blood. Subset indicated: CD45RA-negative fraction. This clonotype was obtained from a man younger than 30 in good health. The chain couples TRBV5-4 to TRBJ2-7, with a tentative D call TRBD1 (5 bases). CDR3 sequence reads: CASSLQGHEQYF. Written as DNA, the CDR3 is TGTGCCAGCAGCTTGCAGGGCCACGAGCAGTACTTC.